These 28 T cell receptor beta chains were all obtained from the same sample, sequenced in a study of shared clonotypes between healthy human individuals. Libraries were prepared by immunoSEQ multiplex PCR; TCRdb keeps only in-frame clonotypes and omits some of them. This sample has about 380,000 clones, with 90% to 97% found just once. The specimen was memory CD8+ T cells sorted from blood. Subset of the sample: CD45RO+ cells pooled with CCR7-negative TemRA cells. The receptors stem from a man aged 25 to 40 in good health.

The V and J genes are TRBV7-9 and TRBJ1-5; 9 bases map to TRBD1. After removal of 5 bases from V and 2 bases from J, the junction contained 1 base not matched to a gene. The germline V gene has CDR1 SEHNR and CDR2 FQNEAQ (reference sequence). The CDR3 loop spans 14 amino acids. The CDR3 loop reads CASSRTGGNQPQHF. In DNA form, the CDR3 reads TGTGCCAGCAGCCGGACAGGGGGCAATCAGCCCCAGCATTTT.

This chain joins TRBV28 and TRBJ1-5, with 8 bases aligning to TRBD1. Germline loops: CDR1 MDHEN, CDR2 SYDVKM. CDR3 length: 16 residues. The junction had 12 bases not matched to a gene; V was cut back by 7 bases and J by 4 bases. CDR3 nucleotides: TGTGCCAGCACCGGACAGGGAGTGTTCCCAAATCAGCCCCAGCATTTT. It translates to CASTGQGVFPNQPQHF.

V usage is TRBV5-1 and J usage is TRBJ2-1; 9 positions match TRBD2. CDR3 length: 16 amino acids. V dropped 0 bases and J dropped 2; count of bases not matched to a gene: 3. The germline V gene encodes CDR1 SGHRS and CDR2 YFSETQ. This CDR3 is CASSLGRLAAYNEQFF. In nucleotides, the CDR3 is TGCGCCAGCAGCTTGGGAAGACTAGCGGCCTACAATGAGCAGTTCTTC.

The chain carries TRBV27 and TRBJ2-7, with TRBD2 identical over 13 bases. CDR3 length equals 18 residues. V lost 6 bases to trimming and J lost 3 bases; unmatched junction nucleotides: 14. Germline CDR1 MNHEY, CDR2 SMNVEV (reference sequence). The CDR3 region is CASRPRTSGSPVLYEQYF. The CDR3 bases are TGTGCCAGCAGACCACGGACTAGCGGGAGCCCCGTACTCTACGAGCAGTACTTC.

In this sample, this clone turned up once. The J gene is TRBJ1-5, the V gene TRBV28; D gene ambiguous. Trimming left V 6 bases short and J 0 bases short, with 12 bases between. Per germline, CDR1 MDHEN and CDR2 SYDVKM. The CDR3 covers 15 residues. This CDR3 reads CASRLRRLSNQPQHF. DNA for the CDR3: TGTGCCAGCAGACTCAGGAGACTTAGCAATCAGCCCCAGCATTTT.

A single count supports this clone. V gene TRBV10-1 combines with J gene TRBJ2-7, with TRBD2 matching 7 bases. Germline CDR1 reads WNHNN; CDR2 reads SYGVQD (reference sequence). The CDR3 is 14 amino acids. The V gene end was trimmed by 2 bases and the J gene end by 2 bases; junction bases not matched to a gene: 3. The CDR3 here is CASSEMGTTYEQYF. Here the CDR3 DNA reads TGCGCCAGCAGTGAGATGGGGACTACCTACGAGCAGTACTTC.

This chain uses TRBV30 with TRBJ1-1; TRBD1 is a possible D gene (5 bases). The CDR3 spans 15 residues. The V end lost 3 bases, the J end lost 4 bases, and 18 bases lay between the germline ends. Germline CDR1 reads GTSNPN; CDR2 reads SVGIG (reference sequence). The CDR3 region is CAWSDGGPRTTEAFF. In DNA, the CDR3 is TGTGCCTGGAGCGACGGGGGACCGCGGACCACTGAAGCTTTCTTT.

The V gene is TRBV6-1, the J gene TRBJ1-5; D gene ambiguous. From germline, CDR1 is MNHNS and CDR2 SASEGT. V was trimmed by 2 bases and J by 1 base, leaving 12 bases between them. The CDR3 contains 16 residues. This chain's CDR3 is CASSESVFPSNQPQHF. In nucleotides, the CDR3 is TGTGCCAGCAGTGAATCGGTGTTCCCCAGCAATCAGCCCCAGCATTTT.

The V gene is TRBV29-1, the J gene TRBJ2-2, with a tentative D call TRBD2 (5 bases). This CDR3 is 13 amino acids long. V was trimmed by 1 base and J by 6 bases, leaving 9 bases between them. Germline CDR1 reads SQVTM; CDR2 reads ANQGSEA. This chain's CDR3 is CSVEGWGAGELFF. The CDR3 nucleotides read TGCAGCGTTGAAGGTTGGGGAGCCGGGGAGCTGTTTTTT.

The chain is built from TRBV7-8 and TRBJ2-7, with TRBD1 matching over 9 bases. The V and J ends lost 2 bases and 2 bases, in that order; junction bases with no gene match: 1. The germline CDR1 and CDR2 sequences are SGHVS and FQNEAQ. The CDR3 runs 14 residues. CDR3 amino acids: CASSLRDRAYEQYF. CDR3 bases: TGTGCCAGCAGCTTAAGGGACAGGGCCTACGAGCAGTACTTC.

The chain is built from TRBV6-6 and TRBJ1-1; D is possibly TRBD1 (6 bases). Germline V gene data show CDR1 as MNHNY and CDR2 as SVGAGI (reference sequence). The CDR3 totals 13 residues. V was shortened by 6 bases and J by 4 bases, with 12 bases between the two germline ends. CDR3 in DNA: TGTGCCAGCAGCATTCGGGGGGCCACTGAAGCTTTCTTT. This translates into CASSIRGATEAFF.

The chain combines TRBV5-1 with TRBJ1-1; 8 nucleotides agree with TRBD1. There are 15 residues in the CDR3. Trimming cost V 2 bases and J 6 bases; bases outside gene matches: 9. Germline CDR1 and CDR2: SGHRS and YFSETQ. CDR3 sequence: CASSFLDRGEPEAFF. The CDR3 nucleotides read TGCGCCAGCAGCTTCCTCGACAGGGGAGAGCCTGAAGCTTTCTTT.

J is TRBJ2-3 and V is TRBV5-1, with D uncertain. The CDR3 is 13 residues long. Deletions cut 5 bases from V and 2 bases from J, with 9 bases between. Germline loops: CDR1 SGHRS, CDR2 YFSETQ. CDR3 amino acids: CASRDSYTDTQYF. DNA for the CDR3: TGCGCCAGCAGAGACTCGTACACAGATACGCAGTATTTT. The full variable domain, completed using reference TRBV5-1 and TRBJ2-3, is KAGVTQTPRYLIKTRGQQVTLSCSPISGHRSVSWYQQTPGQGLQFLFEYFSETQRNKGNFPGRFSGRQFSNSRSEMNVSTLELGDSALYLCASRDSYTDTQYFGPGTRLTVL.

A single count supports this clone. V is TRBV28 and J is TRBJ1-5; D may be TRBD1 (5 bases). This CDR3 comprises 14 residues. V was pared by 6 bases and J by 2 bases, with 11 bases between. Germline V lookup: CDR1 MDHEN, CDR2 SYDVKM. The CDR3 loop is CASRLTGGNQPQHF. CDR3 nucleotides: TGTGCCAGCAGGCTGACGGGGGGCAATCAGCCCCAGCATTTT.

The genes are TRBV6-6 and TRBJ2-2; 7 nucleotides agree with TRBD1. V lost 6 bases and J lost 2; bases outside the gene matches: 9. CDR1 is MNHNY, CDR2 SVGAGI, per germline (reference sequence). The CDR3 contains 16 residues. The CDR3 sequence is CASRKPGQINTGELFF. The CDR3 bases are TGTGCCAGCAGAAAACCGGGACAGATAAACACCGGGGAGCTGTTTTTT.

The chain links TRBV27 to TRBJ2-2, with D possibly matching TRBD2 (8 bases). The CDR3 is 16 amino acids. V was trimmed by 5 bases and J by 1 base, leaving 14 bases between them. The germline CDR1 and CDR2 sequences are MNHEY and SMNVEV (reference sequence). CDR3 nucleotide sequence: TGTGCCAGCAGTCCAGGGGGACTAGGGAACACCGGGGAGCTGTTTTTT. Its protein product is CASSPGGLGNTGELFF.

The rearrangement links TRBV29-1 to TRBJ1-3; no firm D call. The CDR3 loop spans 12 amino acids. Germline V gene data show CDR1 as SQVTM and CDR2 as ANQGSEA. The V end lost 4 bases, the J end lost 0 bases, and 4 bases lay between the germline ends. The CDR3 sequence is CSVARSGNTIYF. CDR3 DNA: TGCAGCGTTGCACGCTCTGGAAACACCATATATTTT.

The rearrangement uses TRBV18 and TRBJ1-1, with D maybe TRBD1 (5 bases). The CDR3 contains 12 residues. Germline CDR1 is KGHSH and CDR2 is LQKENI. V lost 6 bases and J lost 5, with 10 bases in between. The CDR3 here is CASSIRETEAFF. The CDR3 region has the DNA TGTGCCAGCTCGATCAGGGAAACTGAAGCTTTCTTT.

The chain links TRBV11-3 to TRBJ2-3; D is unresolved. Germline V gives CDR1 SGHNT, CDR2 YENEEA. The CDR3 has 14 residues. V was clipped by 1 base and J by 0 bases, with 5 bases between them. The CDR3 DNA reads TGTGCCAGCAGCTTAGCGGCTAGCACAGATACGCAGTATTTT. Protein: CASSLAASTDTQYF.

The rearrangement links TRBV2 to TRBJ2-4, with a weak D call TRBD2 (5 bases). Per the germline V gene, CDR1 is SNHLY and CDR2 is FYNNEI. V dropped 7 bases and J dropped 3 bases, with 16 bases sitting between them. The CDR3 covers 15 residues. CDR3 DNA: TGTGCCAGCACCCTAGGACTCGAGGGCAAAAACATTCAGTACTTC. It translates to CASTLGLEGKNIQYF.

In DNA, the CDR3 is TGTGCCTGGAGGAGGCTAGCGCCGAACACCGGGGAGCTGTTTTTT. Amino acids: CAWRRLAPNTGELFF. The chain links TRBV30 to TRBJ2-2; D is perhaps TRBD2 (6 bases). The CDR3 spans 15 residues. Trimming removed 3 bases at V and 0 bases at J, with 11 bases between. CDR1 is GTSNPN, CDR2 SVGIG, per germline (reference sequence). Drawing the rest from reference TRBV30 and TRBJ2-2, the complete variable domain is SQTIHQWPATLVQPVGSPLSLECTVEGTSNPNLYWYRQAAGRGLQLLFYSVGIGQISSEVPQNLSASRPQDRQFILSSKKLLLSDSGFYLCAWRRLAPNTGELFFGEGSRLTVL.

This sequence joins TRBV30 and TRBJ1-1; D is unclear. From germline, CDR1 is GTSNPN and CDR2 SVGIG (reference sequence). The CDR3 is made up of 14 amino acids. Trimming stripped 4 bases from V and 2 bases from J, with 14 bases between. In DNA, the CDR3 is TGTGCCTGGATTTTGCGGAGGGCAAACACTGAAGCTTTCTTT. Amino acid sequence: CAWILRRANTEAFF.

The gene calls are TRBV2 and TRBJ2-3; 10 bases map to TRBD2. CDR1 is SNHLY and CDR2 is FYNNEI in the germline V gene. This CDR3 is 17 amino acids long. V was clipped by 6 bases and J by 2 bases; unmatched bases: 11. In DNA, the CDR3 is TGTGCCAGCAGCGGTAACTGGACTAGCGGCTTCACAGATACGCAGTATTTT. Translation: CASSGNWTSGFTDTQYF.

As regards this clone: At the DNA level, this CDR3 is encoded by other sequences in the same sample as well. The chain joins TRBV11-2 to TRBJ1-5; D is undetermined. The CDR3 is made up of 15 amino acids. CDR1 SGHAT and CDR2 FQNNGV come from the germline V gene. V was shortened by 1 base and J by 0 bases, with 7 bases between the two germline ends. CDR3 DNA: TGTGCCAGCAGCTTAGGGGGATATAGCAATCAGCCCCAGCATTTT. It encodes CASSLGGYSNQPQHF.

The chain couples TRBV6-4 to TRBJ2-7; D unclear. Germline assignment: CDR1 MRHNA and CDR2 SNTAGT. The length of the CDR3 is 14 residues. Trimming removed 0 bases from V and 0 bases from J, with 6 bases in between. The CDR3 nucleotides are TGTGCCAGCAGTGACTCAAACAGCTCCTACGAGCAGTACTTC. This encodes CASSDSNSSYEQYF.

The J gene is TRBJ2-7, the V gene TRBV6-1; D may be TRBD1 (7 bases). Trimming shortened V by 6 bases and J by 3 bases, and 18 bases separated the two germline ends. Germline CDR1 is MNHNS and CDR2 is SASEGT. The CDR3 is made up of 15 amino acids. The CDR3 DNA reads TGTGCCAGCAGGGAGGGAAGACAGGGAATCTACGAGCAGTACTTC. This encodes CASREGRQGIYEQYF.

The gene calls are TRBV6-5 and TRBJ1-1, with D hard to call. CDR1 and CDR2 (germline): MNHEY, SVGAGI. Trimming removed 6 bases at V and 0 bases at J, with 14 bases between. The CDR3 runs to 15 residues. The CDR3 coding sequence is TGTGCCAGCAGCGCAAATGCCCCGGTGAACACTGAAGCTTTCTTT. Translated: CASSANAPVNTEAFF.

The chain links TRBV7-6 to TRBJ2-1, with 7 bases lining up with TRBD2. Per germline, CDR1 SGHVS and CDR2 FNYEAQ. The CDR3 has 16 amino acids. V shed 1 base and J 5 bases; nucleotides not matched to a gene: 8. The CDR3 nucleotides read TGTGCCAGCAGCTTAGAACGGCGGGAGTTGGACAATGAGCAGTTCTTC. Amino acid sequence: CASSLERRELDNEQFF.